These 12 T cell receptor beta chains originate from one sample sequenced in a study of blood T cells in healthy people across ages. A J-beta primer mix and a sample-barcoded 5' primer were used in a second PCR of about 7 to 11 cycles. TCRdb recomputed calls from the 5' RACE reads with MiXCR, one row per CDR3 protein. The repertoire consists of some 1.4 million distinct CDR3 sequences, with roughly 40% occurring once and the leading ten covering 7.9%. Sequencing was done on a sample of blood. These receptors all come from a woman aged 18-30 years in good health.

The chain links TRBV7-7 to TRBJ2-1; a possible D gene is TRBD1 (5 bases). The V gene's germline CDR1 is SSHAT and CDR2 FNYEAQ (reference sequence). The CDR3 sequence is 15 residues long. Trimming cost V 5 bases and J 6 bases, with 17 bases left between them. The CDR3 protein is CASSPIGGAPNEQFF. CDR3 coding DNA: TGTGCCAGCAGCCCAATAGGTGGGGCCCCCAATGAGCAGTTCTTC.

The chain links TRBV20-1 to TRBJ1-2, with 7 nucleotides matching TRBD1. The J segment lost 3 bases and the V segment lost 2 bases, leaving 12 bases of the junction unmatched. Germline CDR1 and CDR2: DFQATT and SNEGSKA (reference sequence). This CDR3 has 16 residues. The CDR3 loop is CSARTQGNGLDYGYTF. The CDR3 region has the DNA TGCAGTGCTAGAACACAGGGGAACGGATTGGACTATGGCTACACCTTC.

CDR3 residues: CASSPRPDRGIPYNQPQHF. The CDR3 DNA follows: TGTGCCAGCAGTCCACGCCCGGACAGGGGAATACCATACAATCAGCCCCAGCATTTT. V is TRBV28 and J is TRBJ1-5; 9 positions agree with TRBD1. V lost 5 bases and J lost 3; bases outside the gene matches: 17. Per germline, CDR1 MDHEN and CDR2 SYDVKM. This CDR3 is built from 19 residues.

The J gene is TRBJ1-2, the V gene TRBV6-7, with 9 positions matching TRBD1. TRBV6-7 is an ORF; its function is uncertain. The CDR3 contains 19 residues. V shed 1 base, J shed 2 bases, and the junction held 14 bases outside the gene matches. CDR3 residues: CASSYLGTGSPSPNYGYTF. The CDR3 coding sequence is TGTGCCAGCAGTTACTTGGGGACAGGGAGCCCGAGCCCGAACTATGGCTACACCTTC.

This clonotype has a handful of counts. The chain combines TRBV7-9 with TRBJ2-3; tentatively, D is TRBD1 (6 bases). Trimming shortened V by 5 bases and J by 2 bases, and 14 bases separated the two germline ends. Germline-derived CDR1 and CDR2 are SEHNR and FQNEAQ (reference sequence). The CDR3 spans 15 residues. The CDR3 DNA reads TGTGCCAGCAGCCCAACAGGACAGCACACAGATACGCAGTATTTT. It yields the protein CASSPTGQHTDTQYF.

This clonotype has more than one count but fewer than ten. The chain recombines TRBV28 with TRBJ2-7, with 8 bases fitting TRBD1. This CDR3 has 16 residues. The germline CDR1 and CDR2 sequences are MDHEN and SYDVKM. The V and J ends lost 6 bases and 6 bases, in that order; junction bases with no gene match: 16. CDR3 amino acids: CASRLRQQGVSGEQYF. The CDR3 DNA reads TGTGCCAGCAGACTCCGCCAACAGGGGGTCTCAGGCGAGCAGTACTTC.

V usage is TRBV30 and J usage is TRBJ2-7, with D perhaps assigned TRBD1 or TRBD2 (5 bases each). Germline V CDR1 and CDR2: GTSNPN, SVGIG (reference sequence). The CDR3 has 15 residues. Trimming left V 0 bases short and J 1 base short, with 13 bases between. The CDR3 protein is CAWSVLRGGSYEQYF. DNA for the CDR3: TGTGCCTGGAGTGTACTTCGGGGCGGATCCTACGAGCAGTACTTC. Supplemented by reference TRBV30 and TRBJ2-7, the full variable domain reads SQTIHQWPATLVQPVGSPLSLECTVEGTSNPNLYWYRQAAGRGLQLLFYSVGIGQISSEVPQNLSASRPQDRQFILSSKKLLLSDSGFYLCAWSVLRGGSYEQYFGPGTRLTVT.

The V and J genes are TRBV7-9 and TRBJ2-2; D unclear. Germline V gene lookup returns CDR1 SEHNR and CDR2 FQNEAQ (reference sequence). Between the trimmed V and J ends, which lost 2 bases and 10 bases, there was a span of 11 bases. CDR3 size: 13 residues. This chain's CDR3 is CASSLNTHEELFF. Here the CDR3 DNA reads TGTGCCAGCAGCTTAAATACCCACGAGGAGCTGTTTTTT.

This clonotype was observed a few times. The rearrangement joins TRBV5-1 to TRBJ2-3; D is ambiguous. V shed 0 bases and J shed 2 bases, with 16 bases lying between them. The CDR3 has 17 amino acids. Germline V lookup: CDR1 SGHRS, CDR2 YFSETQ. The CDR3 DNA reads as TGCGCCAGCAGCTTGGAGCTGAGGAAAACCACCACAGATACGCAGTATTTT. It codes for CASSLELRKTTTDTQYF. The whole variable domain, filled in from reference TRBV5-1 and TRBJ2-3, reads KAGVTQTPRYLIKTRGQQVTLSCSPISGHRSVSWYQQTPGQGLQFLFEYFSETQRNKGNFPGRFSGRQFSNSRSEMNVSTLELGDSALYLCASSLELRKTTTDTQYFGPGTRLTVL.

This clonotype was observed a handful of times. CDR3 in amino acids: CASSQEARGRWDEQYF. CDR3 DNA: TGCGCCAGCAGCCAAGAGGCCAGGGGGCGCTGGGACGAGCAGTACTTC. V gene TRBV4-1 combines with J gene TRBJ2-7; 8 nucleotides align to TRBD1. CDR3 length equals 16 residues. Germline lookup yields CDR1 MGHRA and CDR2 YSYEKL. V lost 0 bases to trimming and J lost 5 bases; unmatched junction nucleotides: 9.

The CDR3 loop reads CASSEAGGRYNEQFF. The CDR3 DNA reads TGTGCCAGCAGTGAAGCGGGAGGGCGATACAATGAGCAGTTCTTC. This sequence joins TRBV2 and TRBJ2-1, with 7 nucleotides matching TRBD2. CDR3 length: 15 amino acids. Per germline, CDR1 SNHLY and CDR2 FYNNEI. The V gene end was trimmed by 0 bases and the J gene end by 4 bases; junction bases not matched to a gene: 3.

This clonotype has more than one count but fewer than ten. The chain couples TRBV6-5 to TRBJ2-7; a weak D match, TRBD2 (6 bases). This CDR3 contains 11 residues. V dropped 4 bases and J dropped 10 bases, with 11 bases sitting between them. Germline loops: CDR1 MNHEY, CDR2 SVGAGI. CDR3 bases: TGTGCCAGCAGTTGGGACGGGGGTCAGTACTTC. Its translation: CASSWDGGQYF.